Shown below are 16 T cell receptor beta chains from a single sample sequenced in a study of CD8+ T cells in alopecia areata. cDNA reverse transcribed from extracted RNA served as the sequencing template. Using immunoSEQ multiplex PCR, the repertoire was profiled, and TCRdb retains in-frame clones only, with some absent. This table holds over 120,000 clones, 54% found once. Described treatment: oral pan-JAK inhibitor, 5-10 mg twice daily. The sample here was CD8+ T cells sorted from blood, taken at week 4, from a patient treated with tofacitinib. The receptors shown here come from a human donor with alopecia areata.

The sample holds many counts of this clone. The junction departs from germline at one end; a sequencing error may be responsible. This chain joins TRBV7-7 and TRBJ2-1, with D perhaps TRBD2 (6 bases). The germline CDR1 and CDR2 sequences are SSHAT and FNYEAQ (reference sequence). CDR3 length: 15 amino acids. CDR3 sequence: CASSLSGVSYNEQFF. The DNA of the CDR3 is TGTGCTAGCAGCTTATCGGGGGTCTCCTACAATGAGCAGTTCTTC.

The chain combines TRBV30 with TRBJ2-3; D possibly matches TRBD1 or TRBD2 (5 bases each). V was trimmed by 4 bases and J by 6 bases, leaving 17 bases between them. The CDR3 totals 14 residues. CDR1 is GTSNPN, CDR2 SVGIG, per germline (reference sequence). The CDR3 loop reads CAWKGPPEVDTQYF. CDR3 nucleotides: TGTGCCTGGAAGGGACCCCCGGAGGTGGATACGCAGTATTTT.

The CDR3 bases are TGCGCCAGCAGCCAAGACCACAGGGACGAGCAGTACTTC. Translating it yields CASSQDHRDEQYF. V is TRBV4-1 and J is TRBJ2-7; D possibly corresponds to TRBD1 (6 bases). V shed 0 bases and J shed 5 bases, with 8 bases lying between them. CDR1 is MGHRA and CDR2 is YSYEKL in the germline V gene. This CDR3 is 13 amino acids long.

Many counts were recorded for this clone. The rearrangement joins TRBV27 to TRBJ2-7; 10 bases match TRBD1. Per germline, CDR1 MNHEY and CDR2 SMNVEV (reference sequence). V shed 0 bases and J 5 bases; nucleotides not matched to a gene: 10. CDR3 size: 17 residues. In DNA form, the CDR3 reads TGTGCCAGCAGTTTATCCCACCTGACAGGGGGCTTCCACGAGCAGTACTTC. Residues: CASSLSHLTGGFHEQYF.

The chain has TRBV6-1 and TRBJ2-7; D may be TRBD1 (5 bases). This CDR3 has 14 amino acids. V gave up 2 bases and J gave up 3 bases, with 11 bases separating them. Germline loops: CDR1 MNHNS, CDR2 SASEGT. The CDR3 is CASSESAGHYEQYF. Here the CDR3 DNA reads TGTGCCAGCAGTGAATCTGCAGGACACTACGAGCAGTACTTC.

This clone has more than one count but fewer than ten. The chain is built from TRBV6-1 and TRBJ1-5; no clear D. In germline, CDR1 is MNHNS, CDR2 SASEGT. This CDR3 is 19 amino acids long. The ends were cut back, 4 bases at V and 0 bases at J, with 22 bases in the middle. The DNA for the CDR3 is TGTGCCAGCAGTGGCCTCCGAACATCGATTCGGGTTAGCAATCAGCCCCAGCATTTT. Residues: CASSGLRTSIRVSNQPQHF.

This clone was counted ten times or more. The chain uses TRBV29-1 and TRBJ1-2; 9 bases agree with TRBD1. This CDR3 comprises 15 residues. The V and J ends lost 6 bases and 2 bases, in that order; junction bases with no gene match: 10. CDR1 is SQVTM and CDR2 is ANQGSEA in the germline V gene. CDR3 coding DNA: TGCAGCGTACCCGGACAGGGGAGCCTCAACTATGGCTACACCTTC. Its protein is CSVPGQGSLNYGYTF. The variable domain in full, completed from reference TRBV29-1 and TRBJ1-2, reads SAVISQKPSRDICQRGTSLTIQCQVDSQVTMMFWYRQQPGQSLTLIATANQGSEATYESGFVIDKFPISRPNLTFSTLTVSNMSPEDSSIYLCSVPGQGSLNYGYTFGSGTRLTVV.

The chain combines TRBV13 with TRBJ1-1; D might be TRBD1 (6 bases). The CDR3 runs 13 residues. Deletions cut 5 bases from V and 8 bases from J, with 15 bases between. CDR1 and CDR2 from the germline V gene are PRHDT and FYEKMQ (reference sequence). The DNA of the CDR3 is TGTGCCAGCAGCCCCGGGACACCGATCGAAGCTTTCTTT. This translates into CASSPGTPIEAFF.

This sequence joins TRBV25-1 and TRBJ2-1; D is uncertain. V lost 4 bases and J 1 base, leaving 8 bases between the germline ends. The CDR3 has 14 amino acids. Germline CDR1 and CDR2: MGHDK and SYGVNS. CDR3 protein: CASSAGDSYNEQFF. CDR3 sequence (DNA): TGTGCCAGCAGTGCAGGAGATTCCTACAATGAGCAGTTCTTC.

In this sample, this clone turned up once. The chain couples TRBV27 to TRBJ1-2; unclear D gene. This CDR3 is built from 13 residues. The V end was cut by 5 bases, the J end by 3 bases, with 10 bases between. Germline V gene lookup returns CDR1 MNHEY and CDR2 SMNVEV (reference sequence). DNA for the CDR3: TGTGCCAGCAGTCCATGGGGTGACTATGGCTACACCTTC. Protein product: CASSPWGDYGYTF.

This CDR3 is CASSQTWGTEAFF. For the CDR3, the DNA is TGTGCCAGCAGCCAAACCTGGGGGACTGAAGCTTTCTTT. The V call is TRBV4-2, the J call TRBJ1-1; TRBD1 is a possible D gene (5 bases). Germline CDR1 and CDR2: LGHNA and YNFKEQ. The V end lost 2 bases, the J end lost 5 bases, and 9 bases lay between the germline ends. This CDR3 contains 13 residues.

This clone was detected only a few times. The chain is built from TRBV29-1 and TRBJ1-1; TRBD1 matches at 7 bases. V shed 6 bases, J shed 5 bases, and the junction held 6 bases outside the gene matches. Germline lookup yields CDR1 SQVTM and CDR2 ANQGSEA. This CDR3 is built from 12 residues. CDR3 protein: CSVQGEGTEAFF. CDR3 nucleotide sequence: TGCAGCGTCCAGGGGGAGGGGACTGAAGCTTTCTTT.

This clone was seen a handful of times. This chain joins TRBV6-5 and TRBJ1-6; D might be TRBD1 (5 bases). Germline assignment: CDR1 MNHEY and CDR2 SVGAGI. This CDR3 contains 16 residues. V was clipped by 0 bases and J by 7 bases, with 13 bases between them. CDR3 nucleotides: TGTGCCAGCAGTTACTCTGGGACTTCCCGAAATTCACCCCTCCACTTT. Protein product: CASSYSGTSRNSPLHF.

This clone was observed a single time. The rearrangement uses TRBV29-1 and TRBJ2-7; D might be TRBD1 or TRBD2, each matching 6 bases. V was shortened by 4 bases and J by 3 bases, with 13 bases between the two germline ends. Looked up from germline, CDR1 is SQVTM and CDR2 is ANQGSEA. The CDR3 loop spans 13 amino acids. The DNA of the CDR3 is TGCAGCGTTGTTACCGGGGGCTACTACGAGCAGTACTTC. It translates to CSVVTGGYYEQYF.

The chain uses TRBV7-9 and TRBJ2-7, with D perhaps TRBD2 (5 bases). The CDR3 contains 15 residues. The ends were cut back, 4 bases at V and 5 bases at J, with 18 bases in the middle. Germline CDR1 SEHNR, CDR2 FQNEAQ (reference sequence). The DNA of the CDR3 is TGTGCCAGCAGCTCCCCGGGGTACAGCTCTCACGAGCAGTACTTC. Translation gives CASSSPGYSSHEQYF.

This clone is a singleton in its sample. This CDR3 is also generated by other DNA sequences in the sample. The chain carries TRBV29-1 and TRBJ2-7, with 8 bases that match TRBD2. The CDR3 loop spans 13 amino acids. Trimming cost V 6 bases and J 0 bases; bases outside gene matches: 4. The germline V gene encodes CDR1 SQVTM and CDR2 ANQGSEA. The CDR3 sequence is CSVAGGSSYEQYF. CDR3 DNA sequence: TGCAGCGTCGCGGGGGGTAGCTCCTACGAGCAGTACTTC.